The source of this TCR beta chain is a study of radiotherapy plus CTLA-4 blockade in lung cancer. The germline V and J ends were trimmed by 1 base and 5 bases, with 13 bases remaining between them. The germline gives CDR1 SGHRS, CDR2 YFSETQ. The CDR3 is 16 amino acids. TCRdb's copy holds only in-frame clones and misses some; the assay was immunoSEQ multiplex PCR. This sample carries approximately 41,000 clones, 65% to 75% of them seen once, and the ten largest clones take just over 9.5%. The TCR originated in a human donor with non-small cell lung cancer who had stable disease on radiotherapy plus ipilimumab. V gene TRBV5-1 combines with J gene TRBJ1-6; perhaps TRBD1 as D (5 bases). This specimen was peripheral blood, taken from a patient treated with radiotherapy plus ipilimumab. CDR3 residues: CASSLSPGNNNSPLHF. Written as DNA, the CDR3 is TGCGCCAGCAGCTTGTCGCCAGGGAATAATAATTCACCCCTCCACTTT.